This T cell receptor beta chain was recovered during a study of blood T cell repertoires in COVID-19. Using immunoSEQ multiplex PCR, the repertoire was profiled, and TCRdb retains in-frame clones only, with some absent. The sample lists about 130,000 clones; approximately 90% were seen once. This clone occurred once. Specimen: peripheral blood. The clonotype comes from a man between 60 and 75 years old with COVID-19, enrolled during active disease.

CDR3 in DNA: TGTGCCAGCAGGGACAGGGGGGACACTGAAGCTTTCTTT. Encoded protein: CASRDRGDTEAFF. The gene calls are TRBV27 and TRBJ1-1; 10 nucleotides line up with TRBD1. V lost 6 bases, J lost 3 bases, and 1 base stayed unmatched. CDR1 is MNHEY, CDR2 SMNVEV, per germline (reference sequence). The length of the CDR3 is 13 residues.